These 28 T cell receptor beta chains were all obtained from the same sample, sequenced in a study of shared clonotypes between healthy human individuals. Using immunoSEQ multiplex PCR, the repertoire was profiled, and TCRdb retains in-frame clones only, with some absent. The table lists 470,000 or so clones, 65% to 85% of them singletons, with approximately 12% in the top ten. Source material: PBMCs. These receptors were collected from a woman between 40 and 55 years old in good health. Some clones in this sample may be carry-over from other donors' samples.

The rearrangement joins TRBV21-1 to TRBJ1-1. TRBV21-1 is classified as a pseudogene. The CDR3 spans 13 residues. The CDR3 loop is CASSIEENTEAFF. CDR3 bases: TGTGCCAGCAGCATAGAGGAGAACACTGAAGCTTTCTTT.

V gene TRBV28 combines with J gene TRBJ2-2; 7 nucleotides align to TRBD2. CDR1 and CDR2 (germline): MDHEN, SYDVKM. CDR3 length: 16 amino acids. J lost 2 bases, V lost 5 bases, and 8 bases had no gene match. The DNA for the CDR3 is TGTGCCAGCAGTGACTTTAGCGGGCCTAACACCGGGGAGCTGTTTTTT. It specifies CASSDFSGPNTGELFF.

This clone occurred once. This likely traces to a read error, being one base from a far larger clone. V gene TRBV18 combines with J gene TRBJ1-2; D is unclear. Looked up from germline, CDR1 is KGHSH and CDR2 is LQKENI. The CDR3 is 15 amino acids. The CDR3 coding sequence is TGTGCCAGCTTACCACTGTCAGACGCTAACTATGGCTACACCTTC. The encoded protein is CASLPLSDANYGYTF.

V and J are TRBV19 and TRBJ1-4; D is undetermined. V was shortened by 7 bases and J by 6 bases, with 15 bases between the two germline ends. Germline values: CDR1 LNHDA, CDR2 SQIVND (reference sequence). The CDR3 has 14 residues. CDR3 in amino acids: CASTNPGRDEKLFF. The CDR3 nucleotides read TGTGCCAGTACTAACCCCGGACGGGATGAAAAACTGTTTTTT.

As to this clone: A read error is the likely source, as a far larger clone sits one nucleotide away. Other DNA sequences in this specimen translate into the identical CDR3. The chain has TRBV11-2 and TRBJ2-7; 8 nucleotides agree with TRBD2. The CDR3 covers 14 residues. CDR1 is SGHAT, CDR2 FQNNGV, per germline. CDR3 amino acids: CASSLPGTSYEQYF. The CDR3 region has the DNA TGTGCAAGCAGCTTACCCGGGACTAGCTACGAGCAGTACTTC.

This clone was counted a single time. J is TRBJ1-5 and V is TRBV19; D not certain. This CDR3 region has 15 residues. The ends were cut back, 0 bases at V and 5 bases at J, with 11 bases in the middle. Germline values: CDR1 LNHDA, CDR2 SQIVND (reference sequence). This CDR3 is CASSIDLYGDQPQHF. The CDR3, as DNA: TGTGCCAGTAGTATAGATCTTTACGGAGATCAGCCCCAGCATTTT.

Comment on this clone: A far more abundant clone sits one base away, making this likely a read error. The CDR3 loop is CTSSVTRDPVWEQYF. CDR3 in DNA: TGTACCAGCAGTGTGACCCGGGACCCCGTTTGGGAGCAGTACTTC. The V call is TRBV6-1, the J call TRBJ2-7, with D perhaps matching TRBD1 or TRBD2 (5 bases each). Germline assignment: CDR1 MNHNS and CDR2 SASEGT. The CDR3 loop spans 15 amino acids.

The rearrangement links TRBV5-1 to TRBJ1-4; no definite D call. Germline-derived CDR1 and CDR2 are SGHRS and YFSETQ. V was pared by 4 bases and J by 4 bases, with 8 bases between. The CDR3 is made up of 13 amino acids. The CDR3 DNA reads as TGCGCCAGCAGCCCTACTCTTAATGAAAAACTGTTTTTT. It translates to CASSPTLNEKLFF.

This clone was recorded only once. The gene calls are TRBV28 and TRBJ1-2, with 7 bases identical to TRBD1. Germline CDR1 is MDHEN and CDR2 is SYDVKM. The CDR3 is 14 amino acids. With V trimmed by 1 base and J by 4 bases, 3 bases remained unmatched. The CDR3 sequence: CASSLYTGAYGYTF. DNA for the CDR3: TGTGCCAGCAGTTTATACACAGGGGCCTATGGCTACACCTTC.

This clone was observed a single time. The chain is built from TRBV18 and TRBJ2-3; D could derive from TRBD1 or TRBD2 (6 bases each). From germline, CDR1 is KGHSH and CDR2 LQKENI. The CDR3 covers 15 residues. V gave up 3 bases and J gave up 1 base, with 11 bases separating them. CDR3 protein: CASSPEGGRTDTQYF. The DNA of the CDR3 is TGTGCCAGCTCACCGGAGGGGGGACGCACAGATACGCAGTATTTT.

The rearrangement links TRBV7-9 to TRBJ2-5; 8 nucleotides align to TRBD2. The CDR3 loop spans 15 amino acids. V shed 7 bases and J 0 bases; nucleotides not matched to a gene: 7. Germline-derived CDR1 and CDR2 are SEHNR and FQNEAQ (reference sequence). Here the CDR3 DNA reads TGTGCCAGCAACTTGGGACTAGGGTACCAAGAGACCCAGTACTTC. It codes for CASNLGLGYQETQYF.

The chain joins TRBV30 to TRBJ2-1, with 7 nucleotides matching TRBD2. The germline V gene has CDR1 GTSNPN and CDR2 SVGIG (reference sequence). The length of the CDR3 is 13 residues. The V and J ends lost 4 bases and 4 bases, in that order; junction bases with no gene match: 4. The CDR3 loop reads CAWTPGGYNEQFF. The CDR3, as DNA: TGTGCCTGGACCCCGGGAGGATACAATGAGCAGTTCTTC.

The chain recombines TRBV15 with TRBJ1-4; D possibly corresponds to TRBD1 (6 bases). The V end was cut by 3 bases, the J end by 3 bases, with 8 bases between. The CDR3 runs to 14 residues. Germline V gene data show CDR1 as LNHNV and CDR2 as YYDKDF (reference sequence). The CDR3 coding sequence is TGTGCCACCAGCAGGGGGGCGGCTAATGAAAAACTGTTTTTT. Its translation is CATSRGAANEKLFF.

A word on this clone: This is likely an artifact of a read error, given a far larger clone one base away. Other DNA sequences of this sample code for an identical CDR3. This chain uses TRBV5-1 with TRBJ2-5, with 12 bases that match TRBD2. The end of the DNA aligns better with TRBJ2-7, so the J call may be wrong. Per germline, CDR1 SGHRS and CDR2 YFSETQ. The CDR3 is 14 amino acids. CDR3 bases: TGCGCCAGCTCAAGGGGGACTAGCGGGTTCGAGCAGTACTTC. Its protein is CASSRGTSGFEQYF.

This clone is a singleton in its sample. It differs at one base from a far larger clone, so likely a read error. The sample has other DNA sequences that encode this CDR3 too. The chain has TRBV7-9 and TRBJ2-7; D might be TRBD1 (6 bases). Per germline, CDR1 SEHNR and CDR2 FQNEAQ (reference sequence). There are 15 residues in the CDR3. Here the CDR3 DNA reads TGTGCCAGCAGCTCTCCATCGGTGGGGGCAGACGAGCAGTATTTC. This codes for CASSSPSVGADEQYF.

This clone was recorded only once. The V call is TRBV7-9, the J call TRBJ2-1, with D tentatively TRBD1 (5 bases). Trimming removed 1 base at V and 8 bases at J, with 15 bases between. This CDR3 spans 15 amino acids. Germline assignment: CDR1 SEHNR and CDR2 FQNEAQ (reference sequence). The CDR3 loop reads CASSLVGEWVDEQFF. The CDR3 bases are TGTGCCAGCAGCTTAGTAGGGGAATGGGTAGATGAGCAGTTCTTC.

The chain recombines TRBV27 with TRBJ2-7, with D perhaps TRBD1 or TRBD2 (5 bases each). The V gene lost 4 bases and the J gene lost 0 bases, with 16 bases spanning the gap. The CDR3 contains 16 residues. Germline V lookup: CDR1 MNHEY, CDR2 SMNVEV (reference sequence). CDR3 DNA sequence: TGTGCCAGCAGTTATGGGGCAGGGACCATCTCCTACGAGCAGTACTTC. Protein product: CASSYGAGTISYEQYF.

A word on this clone: A far larger clone differs by one base, so this is likely a read error. The V and J genes are TRBV28 and TRBJ1-2, with TRBD1 matching 8 bases. The ends lost 5 bases at V and 7 bases at J; junction bases unmatched: 12. This CDR3 is built from 15 residues. Per the germline V gene, CDR1 is MDHEN and CDR2 is SYDVKM. CDR3 bases: TGTGCCAGCAGTCCTTCCGACAGGGGCAACCCTGGCTACACCTTC. This sequence encodes CASSPSDRGNPGYTF.

V and J are TRBV27 and TRBJ2-7; 11 bases align to TRBD2. Germline V gene sequence: CDR1 MNHEY, CDR2 SMNVEV (reference sequence). The CDR3 length is 16 residues. The V segment lost 5 bases and the J segment 3 bases; nucleotides outside the gene matches: 9. The CDR3 sequence is CASSTSRLAGNYEQYF. In nucleotides, the CDR3 is TGTGCCAGCAGTACCTCCCGACTAGCGGGAAACTACGAGCAGTACTTC.

The gene calls are TRBV10-3 and TRBJ2-2, with TRBD1 matching 10 bases. This CDR3 has 15 amino acids. V lost 5 bases and J lost 4; bases outside the gene matches: 4. In germline, CDR1 is ENHRY, CDR2 SYGVKD. DNA of the CDR3: TGTGCCATCAGTCGACAGGGGGCGCCCACCGGGGAGCTGTTTTTT. As protein: CAISRQGAPTGELFF.

CDR3 region: CASSMRQASYEQYF. The CDR3 DNA is TGTGCCAGTAGTATGAGACAGGCCAGCTACGAGCAGTACTTC. The rearrangement joins TRBV19 to TRBJ2-7, with D possibly TRBD1 on 6 matching bases. Germline V CDR1 and CDR2: LNHDA, SQIVND (reference sequence). This CDR3 contains 14 residues. The ends were cut back, 3 bases at V and 3 bases at J, with 12 bases in the middle.

Only a few counts were recorded for this clone. This chain uses TRBV7-2 with TRBJ2-5; 7 bases agree with TRBD2. Trimming at V came to 2 bases and at J to 5 bases, leaving 5 bases not matched to a gene. CDR3 length: 14 residues. In germline, CDR1 is SGHTA, CDR2 FQGNSA. The CDR3 loop reads CASSLFASGETQYF. CDR3 coding DNA: TGTGCCAGCAGCTTATTTGCTAGCGGTGAGACCCAGTACTTC.

This rearrangement joins TRBV15 to TRBJ2-1; D is uncertain. Trimming removed 1 base from V and 0 bases from J, with 10 bases in between. This CDR3 comprises 16 residues. The germline gives CDR1 LNHNV, CDR2 YYDKDF (reference sequence). The CDR3 is CATSRAGSPSYNEQFF. CDR3 in DNA: TGTGCCACCAGCAGAGCTGGGTCCCCCTCCTACAATGAGCAGTTCTTC.

V gene TRBV7-8 combines with J gene TRBJ2-1; a possible D gene is TRBD2 (6 bases). Germline CDR1 is SGHVS and CDR2 is FQNEAQ. CDR3 size: 16 residues. Trimming left V 1 base short and J 1 base short, with 11 bases between. The CDR3 protein is CASSLVAARSYNEQFF. The DNA of the CDR3 is TGTGCCAGCAGCTTAGTAGCGGCGAGGTCCTACAATGAGCAGTTCTTC.

The chain combines TRBV15 with TRBJ2-4; no firm D call. CDR3 length equals 15 residues. In germline, CDR1 is LNHNV, CDR2 YYDKDF (reference sequence). The V gene lost 0 bases and the J gene lost 0 bases, with 6 bases spanning the gap. CDR3 protein: CATSRDLLAKNIQYF. For the CDR3, the DNA is TGTGCCACCAGCAGAGATCTCCTAGCCAAAAACATTCAGTACTTC.

The CDR3 DNA sequence: TGCGCCAGCAGCCATGAATTCAGGGATGGGACTGAAGCTTTCTTT. Encoded protein: CASSHEFRDGTEAFF. The gene calls are TRBV4-3 and TRBJ1-1, with D perhaps TRBD1 (5 bases). Germline V CDR1 and CDR2: LGHNA, YSLEER. The CDR3 has 15 amino acids. V was clipped by 3 bases and J by 5 bases, with 16 bases between them.

J is TRBJ1-1 and V is TRBV29-1; D uncertain. V lost 3 bases and J 4 bases, leaving 12 bases between the germline ends. The CDR3 length is 13 residues. The germline CDR1 and CDR2 sequences are SQVTM and ANQGSEA. CDR3 protein: CSVEALNPTEAFF. CDR3 sequence (DNA): TGCAGCGTTGAGGCCCTAAACCCCACTGAAGCTTTCTTT.

As to this clone: This sequence is one base from a far larger clone and is likely a read error. The chain joins TRBV30 to TRBJ1-4, with D unresolved. Germline values: CDR1 GTSNPN, CDR2 SVGIG (reference sequence). The CDR3 spans 14 residues. CDR3 amino acids: CAWSVLQSNEKPFF. The CDR3 DNA reads TGTGCCTGGAGTGTACTACAGTCTAATGAAAAACCGTTTTTT. Looking up the rest from reference TRBV30 and TRBJ1-4 gives the full variable domain: SQTIHQWPATLVQPVGSPLSLECTVEGTSNPNLYWYRQAAGRGLQLLFYSVGIGQISSEVPQNLSASRPQDRQFILSSKKLLLSDSGFYLCAWSVLQSNEKPFFGSGTQLSVL.